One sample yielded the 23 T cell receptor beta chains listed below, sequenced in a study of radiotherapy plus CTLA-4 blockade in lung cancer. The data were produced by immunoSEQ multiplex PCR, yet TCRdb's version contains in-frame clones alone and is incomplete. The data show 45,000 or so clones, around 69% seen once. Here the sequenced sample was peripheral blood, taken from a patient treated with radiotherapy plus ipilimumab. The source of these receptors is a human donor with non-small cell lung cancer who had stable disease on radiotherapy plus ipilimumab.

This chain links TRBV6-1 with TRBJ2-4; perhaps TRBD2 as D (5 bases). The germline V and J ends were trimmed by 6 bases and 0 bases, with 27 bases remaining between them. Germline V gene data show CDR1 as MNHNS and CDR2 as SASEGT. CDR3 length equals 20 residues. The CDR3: CASREHRGPSYLLAKNIQYF. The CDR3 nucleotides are TGTGCCAGCAGGGAACATAGAGGGCCTTCTTATCTTCTAGCCAAAAACATTCAGTACTTC.

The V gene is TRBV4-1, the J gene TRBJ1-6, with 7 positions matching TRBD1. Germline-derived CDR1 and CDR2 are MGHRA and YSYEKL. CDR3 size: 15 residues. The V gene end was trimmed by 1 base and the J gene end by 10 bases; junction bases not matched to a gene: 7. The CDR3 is CASSQAAGGWSPLHF. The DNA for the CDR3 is TGCGCCAGCAGCCAAGCGGCAGGGGGTTGGTCACCCCTCCACTTT.

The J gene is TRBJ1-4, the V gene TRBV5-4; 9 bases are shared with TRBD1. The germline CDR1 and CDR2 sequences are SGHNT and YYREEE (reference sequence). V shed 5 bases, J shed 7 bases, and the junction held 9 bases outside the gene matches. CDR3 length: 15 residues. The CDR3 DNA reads TGTGCCAGCAGTCCTCCGGGACAGGGAAGTGAAAAACTGTTTTTT. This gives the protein CASSPPGQGSEKLFF.

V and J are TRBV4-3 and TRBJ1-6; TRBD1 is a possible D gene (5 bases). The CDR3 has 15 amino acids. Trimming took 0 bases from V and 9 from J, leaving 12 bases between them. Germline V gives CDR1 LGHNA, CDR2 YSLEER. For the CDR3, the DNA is TGCGCCAGCAGCCAAGAGGCGGCAGGGCTTTCACCCCTCCACTTT. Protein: CASSQEAAGLSPLHF.

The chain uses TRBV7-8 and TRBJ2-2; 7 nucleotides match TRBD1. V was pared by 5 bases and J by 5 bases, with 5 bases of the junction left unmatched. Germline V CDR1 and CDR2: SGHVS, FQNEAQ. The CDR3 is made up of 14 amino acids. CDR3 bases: TGTGCCAGCAGCCCTAGACAGGGTACCGGGGAGCTGTTTTTT. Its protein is CASSPRQGTGELFF.

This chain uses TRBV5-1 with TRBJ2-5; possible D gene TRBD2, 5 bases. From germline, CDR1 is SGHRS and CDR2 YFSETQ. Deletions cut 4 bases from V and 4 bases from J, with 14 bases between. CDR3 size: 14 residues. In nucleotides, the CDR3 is TGCGCCAGCAGCCCTCGGGGTAGCGCAGAGACCCAGTACTTC. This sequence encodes CASSPRGSAETQYF.

The CDR3 region is CASREEWGLSTGELFF. The CDR3 coding sequence is TGTGCCAGCAGGGAGGAATGGGGGCTAAGTACCGGGGAGCTGTTTTTT. V and J are TRBV28 and TRBJ2-2; a possible D gene is TRBD1 (6 bases). CDR3 length: 16 amino acids. V lost 6 bases and J 5 bases, leaving 19 bases between the germline ends. Germline V lookup: CDR1 MDHEN, CDR2 SYDVKM.

The CDR3 nucleotides are TGTGCCAGTAGCCCAAGACTAGCGGGGGACTACGAGCAGTACTTC. It is translated as CASSPRLAGDYEQYF. V and J are TRBV19 and TRBJ2-7; 12 bases match TRBD2. Germline CDR1 LNHDA, CDR2 SQIVND (reference sequence). The CDR3 is made up of 15 amino acids. V lost 6 bases to trimming and J lost 3 bases; unmatched junction nucleotides: 6.

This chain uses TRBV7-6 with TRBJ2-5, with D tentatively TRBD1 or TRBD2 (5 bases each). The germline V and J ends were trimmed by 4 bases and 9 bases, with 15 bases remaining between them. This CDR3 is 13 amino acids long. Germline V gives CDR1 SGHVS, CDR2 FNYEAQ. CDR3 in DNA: TGTGCCAGCAGCTCCTCCCGCAGGGAGCCCCAGTACTTC. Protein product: CASSSSRREPQYF.

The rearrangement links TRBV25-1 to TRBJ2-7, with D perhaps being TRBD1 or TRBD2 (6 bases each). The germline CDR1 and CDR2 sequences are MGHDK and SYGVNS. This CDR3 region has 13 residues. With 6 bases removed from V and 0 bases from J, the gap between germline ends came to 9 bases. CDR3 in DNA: TGTGCCAGCAGAGAGGGGGGCTCCTACGAGCAGTACTTC. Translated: CASREGGSYEQYF.

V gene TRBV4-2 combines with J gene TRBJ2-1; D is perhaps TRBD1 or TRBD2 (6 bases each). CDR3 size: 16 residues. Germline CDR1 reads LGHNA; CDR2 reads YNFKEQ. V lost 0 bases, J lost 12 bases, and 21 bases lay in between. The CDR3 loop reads CASSQERGAGQDRQFF. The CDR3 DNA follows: TGTGCCAGCAGCCAAGAAAGGGGGGCGGGTCAGGACAGGCAGTTCTTC.

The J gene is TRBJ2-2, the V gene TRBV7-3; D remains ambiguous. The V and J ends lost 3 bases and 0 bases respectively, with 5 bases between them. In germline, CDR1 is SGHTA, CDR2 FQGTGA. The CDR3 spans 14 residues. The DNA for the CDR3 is TGTGCCAGCAGCTTTCTATCGAACACCGGGGAGCTGTTTTTT. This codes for CASSFLSNTGELFF.

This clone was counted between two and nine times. The CDR3: CASSLASYNEQFF. CDR3 in DNA: TGTGCCAGCAGCTTGGCATCCTACAATGAGCAGTTCTTC. The genes are TRBV7-2 and TRBJ2-1; D gene unclear. Between the trimmed V and J ends, which lost 3 bases and 1 base, there was a span of 4 bases. This CDR3 comprises 13 residues. Germline CDR1 is SGHTA and CDR2 is FQGNSA.

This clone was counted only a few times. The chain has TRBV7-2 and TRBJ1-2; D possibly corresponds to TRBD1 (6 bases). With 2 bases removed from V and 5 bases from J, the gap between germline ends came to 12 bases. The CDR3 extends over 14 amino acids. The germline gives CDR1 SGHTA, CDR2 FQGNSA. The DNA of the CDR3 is TGTGCCAGCAGCTTAAACAGGGAGGTTTATGGCTACACCTTC. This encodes CASSLNREVYGYTF.

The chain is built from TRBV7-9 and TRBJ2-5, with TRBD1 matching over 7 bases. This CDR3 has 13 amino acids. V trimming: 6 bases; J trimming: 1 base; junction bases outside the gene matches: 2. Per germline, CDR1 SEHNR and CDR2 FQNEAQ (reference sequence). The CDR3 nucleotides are TGTGCCAGCAGTTGGACAGGCCAAGAGACCCAGTACTTC. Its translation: CASSWTGQETQYF. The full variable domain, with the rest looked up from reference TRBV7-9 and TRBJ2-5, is DTGVSQNPRHKITKRGQNVTFRCDPISEHNRLYWYRQTLGQGPEFLTYFQNEAQLEKSRLLSDRFSAERPKGSFSTLEIQRTEQGDSAMYLCASSWTGQETQYFGPGTRLLVL.

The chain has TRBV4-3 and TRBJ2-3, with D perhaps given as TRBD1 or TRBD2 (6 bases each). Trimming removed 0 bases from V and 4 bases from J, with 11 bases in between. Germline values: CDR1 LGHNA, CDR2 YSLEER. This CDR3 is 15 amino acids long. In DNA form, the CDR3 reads TGCGCCAGCAGCCAAGATTGGGGGGCCGCAGATACGCAGTATTTT. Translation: CASSQDWGAADTQYF.

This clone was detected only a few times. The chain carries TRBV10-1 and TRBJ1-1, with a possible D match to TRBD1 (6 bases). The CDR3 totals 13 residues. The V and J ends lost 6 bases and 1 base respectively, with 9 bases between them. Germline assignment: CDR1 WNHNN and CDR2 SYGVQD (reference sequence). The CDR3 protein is CASRQGSNTEAFF. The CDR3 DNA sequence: TGCGCCAGCAGACAGGGTTCGAACACTGAAGCTTTCTTT.

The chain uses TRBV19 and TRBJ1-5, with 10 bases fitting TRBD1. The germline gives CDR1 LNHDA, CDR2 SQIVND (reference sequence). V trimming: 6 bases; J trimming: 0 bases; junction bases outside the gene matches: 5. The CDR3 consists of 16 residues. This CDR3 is CASRTTGGYSNQPQHF. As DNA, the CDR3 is TGTGCCAGTAGGACGACAGGGGGCTATAGCAATCAGCCCCAGCATTTT.

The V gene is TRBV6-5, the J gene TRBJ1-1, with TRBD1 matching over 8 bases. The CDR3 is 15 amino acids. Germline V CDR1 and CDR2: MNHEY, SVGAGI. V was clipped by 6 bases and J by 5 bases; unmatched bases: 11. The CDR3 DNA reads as TGTGCCAGCAGCCAGGGGGCAGGGGGCTATACTGAAGCTTTCTTT. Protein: CASSQGAGGYTEAFF.

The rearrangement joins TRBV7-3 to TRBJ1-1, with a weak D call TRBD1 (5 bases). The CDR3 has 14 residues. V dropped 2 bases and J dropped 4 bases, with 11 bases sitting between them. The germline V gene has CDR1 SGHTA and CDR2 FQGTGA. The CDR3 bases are TGTGCCAGCAGCTTACAGGGAGGGAGCACTGAAGCTTTCTTT. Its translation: CASSLQGGSTEAFF.

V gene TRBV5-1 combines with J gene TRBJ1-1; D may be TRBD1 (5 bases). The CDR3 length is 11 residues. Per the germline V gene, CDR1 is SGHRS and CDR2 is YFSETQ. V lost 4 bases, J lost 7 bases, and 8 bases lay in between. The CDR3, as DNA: TGCGCCAGCAGCATAGACAGTGAAGCTTTCTTT. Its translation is CASSIDSEAFF.

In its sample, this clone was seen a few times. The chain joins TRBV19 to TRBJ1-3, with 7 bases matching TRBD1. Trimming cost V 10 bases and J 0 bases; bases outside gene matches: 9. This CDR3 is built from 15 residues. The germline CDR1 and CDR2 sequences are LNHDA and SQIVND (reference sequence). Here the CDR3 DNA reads TGTGCCACCGCGGACAGGCCGCTCTCTGGAAACACCATATATTTT. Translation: CATADRPLSGNTIYF.

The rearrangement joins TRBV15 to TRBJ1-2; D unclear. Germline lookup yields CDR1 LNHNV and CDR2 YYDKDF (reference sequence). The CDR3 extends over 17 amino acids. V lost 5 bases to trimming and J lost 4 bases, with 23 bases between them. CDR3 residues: CATSGPGGCGKTYGYTF. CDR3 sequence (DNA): TGTGCCACCAGCGGACCGGGAGGGTGTGGAAAGACCTATGGCTACACCTTC.